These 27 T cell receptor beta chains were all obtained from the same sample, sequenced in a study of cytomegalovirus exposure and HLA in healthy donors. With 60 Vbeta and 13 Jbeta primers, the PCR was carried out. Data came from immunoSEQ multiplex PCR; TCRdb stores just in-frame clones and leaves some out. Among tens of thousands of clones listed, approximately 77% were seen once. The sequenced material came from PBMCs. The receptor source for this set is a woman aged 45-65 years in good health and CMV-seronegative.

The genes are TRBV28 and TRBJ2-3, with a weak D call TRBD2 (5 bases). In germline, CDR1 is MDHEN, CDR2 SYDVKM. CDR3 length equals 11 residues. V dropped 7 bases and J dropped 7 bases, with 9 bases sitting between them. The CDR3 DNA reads TGTGCCAGCACCGAGGGATATACGCAGTATTTT. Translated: CASTEGYTQYF. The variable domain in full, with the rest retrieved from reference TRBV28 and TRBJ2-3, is DVKVTQSSRYLVKRTGEKVFLECVQDMDHENMFWYRQDPGLGLRLIYFSYDVKMKEKGDIPEGYSVSREKKERFSLILESASTNQTSMYLCASTEGYTQYFGPGTRLTVL.

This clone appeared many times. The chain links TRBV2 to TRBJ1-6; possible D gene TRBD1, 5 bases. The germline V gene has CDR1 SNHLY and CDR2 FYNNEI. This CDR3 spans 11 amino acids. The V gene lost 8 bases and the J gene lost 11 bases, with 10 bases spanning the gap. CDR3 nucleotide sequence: TGTGCCAGCTTCAGGGTCCCACCCCTCCACTTT. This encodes CASFRVPPLHF.

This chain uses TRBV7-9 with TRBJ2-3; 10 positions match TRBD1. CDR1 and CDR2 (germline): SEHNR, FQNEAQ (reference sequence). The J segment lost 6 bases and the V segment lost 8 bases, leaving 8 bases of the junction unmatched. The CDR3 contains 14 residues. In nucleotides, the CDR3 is TGTGCCAGCGGGACAGGGGCCGGGAAGGATACGCAGTATTTT. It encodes CASGTGAGKDTQYF.

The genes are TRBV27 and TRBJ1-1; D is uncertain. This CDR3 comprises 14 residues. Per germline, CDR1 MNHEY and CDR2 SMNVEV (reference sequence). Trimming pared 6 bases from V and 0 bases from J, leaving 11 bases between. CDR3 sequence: CASRAEPMNTEAFF. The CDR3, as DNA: TGTGCCAGCAGGGCGGAACCTATGAACACTGAAGCTTTCTTT.

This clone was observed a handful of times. The CDR3 loop reads CASSRQGATPSYGYTF. In DNA form, the CDR3 reads TGTGCCAGCAGCCGACAGGGGGCGACCCCGAGCTATGGCTACACCTTC. The gene calls are TRBV28 and TRBJ1-2, with 10 bases identical to TRBD1. Germline V lookup: CDR1 MDHEN, CDR2 SYDVKM. After removal of 6 bases from V and 4 bases from J, the junction contained 11 bases not matched to a gene. The CDR3 is 16 residues long.

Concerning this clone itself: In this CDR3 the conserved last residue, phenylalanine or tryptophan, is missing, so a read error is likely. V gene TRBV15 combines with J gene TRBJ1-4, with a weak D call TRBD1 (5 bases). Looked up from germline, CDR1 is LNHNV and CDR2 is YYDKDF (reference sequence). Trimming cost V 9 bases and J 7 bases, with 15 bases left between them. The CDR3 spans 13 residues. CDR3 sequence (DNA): TGTGCCACTAGCCTGGGGCTTGGTGAAAAACTGTTTGTT. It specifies CATSLGLGEKLFV.

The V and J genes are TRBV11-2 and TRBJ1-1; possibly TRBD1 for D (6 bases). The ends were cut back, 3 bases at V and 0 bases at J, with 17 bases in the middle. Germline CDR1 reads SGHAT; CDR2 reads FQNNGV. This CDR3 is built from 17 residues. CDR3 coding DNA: TGTGCCAGCAGCTTCTCGGTGGGCCAGGGGCTGAACACTGAAGCTTTCTTT. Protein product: CASSFSVGQGLNTEAFF.

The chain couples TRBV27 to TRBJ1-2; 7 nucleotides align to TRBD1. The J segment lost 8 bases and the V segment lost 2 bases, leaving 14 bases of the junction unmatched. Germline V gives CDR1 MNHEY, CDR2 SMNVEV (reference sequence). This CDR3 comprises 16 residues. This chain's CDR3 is CASSLRQGVEKGGYTF. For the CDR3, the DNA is TGTGCCAGCAGTTTAAGGCAGGGGGTAGAAAAGGGGGGCTACACCTTC.

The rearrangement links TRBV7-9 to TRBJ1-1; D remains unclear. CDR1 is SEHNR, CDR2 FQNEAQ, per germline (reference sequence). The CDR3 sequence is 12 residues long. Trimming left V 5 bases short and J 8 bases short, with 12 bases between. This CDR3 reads CASSPTPAEAFF. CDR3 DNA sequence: TGTGCCAGCAGCCCGACACCGGCAGAAGCTTTCTTT.

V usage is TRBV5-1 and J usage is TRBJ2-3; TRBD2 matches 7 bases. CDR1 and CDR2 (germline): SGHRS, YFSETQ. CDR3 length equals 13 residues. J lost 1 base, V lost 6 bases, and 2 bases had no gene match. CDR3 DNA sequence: TGCGCCAGCAAGCTAGCGGGCACAGATACGCAGTATTTT. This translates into CASKLAGTDTQYF.

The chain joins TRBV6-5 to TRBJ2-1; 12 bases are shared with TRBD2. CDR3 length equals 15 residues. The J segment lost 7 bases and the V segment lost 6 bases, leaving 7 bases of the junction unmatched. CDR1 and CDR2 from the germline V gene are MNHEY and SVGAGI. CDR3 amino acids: CASRLAGGRSNEQFF. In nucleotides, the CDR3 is TGTGCCAGCAGACTAGCGGGAGGACGGAGTAATGAGCAGTTCTTC.

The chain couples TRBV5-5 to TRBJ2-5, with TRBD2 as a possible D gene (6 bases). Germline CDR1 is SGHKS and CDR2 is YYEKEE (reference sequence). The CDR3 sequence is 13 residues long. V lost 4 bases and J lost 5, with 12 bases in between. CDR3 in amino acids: CASSQTRTETQYF. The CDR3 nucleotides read TGTGCCAGCAGCCAGACTAGGACGGAGACCCAGTACTTC. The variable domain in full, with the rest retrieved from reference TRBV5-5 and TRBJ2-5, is DAGVTQSPTHLIKTRGQQVTLRCSPISGHKSVSWYQQVLGQGPQFIFQYYEKEERGRGNFPDRFSARQFPNYSSELNVNALLLGDSALYLCASSQTRTETQYFGPGTRLLVL.

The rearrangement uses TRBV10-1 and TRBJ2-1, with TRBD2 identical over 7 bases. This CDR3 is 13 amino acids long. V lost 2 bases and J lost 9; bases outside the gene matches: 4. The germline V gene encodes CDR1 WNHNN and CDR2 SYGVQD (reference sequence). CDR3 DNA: TGCGCCAGCAGTGAGCATTTAGCGGGTGAGCAGTTCTTC. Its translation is CASSEHLAGEQFF.

The CDR3 region is CASSLVGGGSETQYF. The CDR3 DNA reads TGCGCCAGCAGCTTGGTGGGGGGTGGATCTGAGACCCAGTACTTC. The gene calls are TRBV5-1 and TRBJ2-5; TRBD2 might be the D (6 bases). This CDR3 comprises 15 residues. The V end was cut by 0 bases, the J end by 5 bases, with 14 bases between. Germline V CDR1 and CDR2: SGHRS, YFSETQ.

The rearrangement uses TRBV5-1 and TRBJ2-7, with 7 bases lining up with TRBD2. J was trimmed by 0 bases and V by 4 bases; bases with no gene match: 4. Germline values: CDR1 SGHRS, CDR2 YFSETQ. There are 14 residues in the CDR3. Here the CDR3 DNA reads TGCGCCAGCAGCCCGGGAGGTTCCTCCTACGAGCAGTACTTC. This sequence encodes CASSPGGSSYEQYF.

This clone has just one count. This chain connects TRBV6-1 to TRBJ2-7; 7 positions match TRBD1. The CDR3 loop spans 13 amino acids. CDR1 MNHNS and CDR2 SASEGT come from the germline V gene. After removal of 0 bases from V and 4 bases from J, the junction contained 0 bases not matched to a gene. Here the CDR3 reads CASSEADRYEQYF. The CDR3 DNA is TGTGCCAGCAGTGAAGCGGACAGGTACGAGCAGTACTTC.

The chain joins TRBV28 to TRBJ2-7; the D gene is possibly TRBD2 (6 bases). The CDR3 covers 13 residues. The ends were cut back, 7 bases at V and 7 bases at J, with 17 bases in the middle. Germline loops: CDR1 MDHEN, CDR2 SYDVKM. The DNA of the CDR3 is TGTGCCAGCACGGGACTTGCAGTGGGAGAGCAGTACTTC. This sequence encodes CASTGLAVGEQYF.

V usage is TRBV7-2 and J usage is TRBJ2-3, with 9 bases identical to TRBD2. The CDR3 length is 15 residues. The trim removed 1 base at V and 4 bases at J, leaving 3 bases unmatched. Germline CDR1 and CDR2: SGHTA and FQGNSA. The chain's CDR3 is CASSLGGGGADTQYF. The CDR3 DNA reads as TGTGCCAGCAGCTTAGGCGGCGGGGGGGCAGATACGCAGTATTTT.

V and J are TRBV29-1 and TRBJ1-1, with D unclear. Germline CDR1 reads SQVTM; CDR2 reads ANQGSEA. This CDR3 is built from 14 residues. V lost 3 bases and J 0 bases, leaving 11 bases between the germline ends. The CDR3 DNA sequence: TGCAGCGTTGAGTCACGGGGATTGAACACTGAAGCTTTCTTT. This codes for CSVESRGLNTEAFF.

CDR3 DNA sequence: TGTGCCAGTAGCAAGAGCGCTGCTGGAGTTTTCGGAAACACCATATATTTT. Its translation: CASSKSAAGVFGNTIYF. V gene TRBV19 combines with J gene TRBJ1-3, with D unclear. V was pared by 6 bases and J by 4 bases, with 22 bases between. The CDR3 is 17 amino acids. Germline V gene sequence: CDR1 LNHDA, CDR2 SQIVND (reference sequence).

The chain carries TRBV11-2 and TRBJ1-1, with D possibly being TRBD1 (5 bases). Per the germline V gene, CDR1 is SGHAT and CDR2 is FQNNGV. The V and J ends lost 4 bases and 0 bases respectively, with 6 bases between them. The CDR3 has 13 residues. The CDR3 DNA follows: TGTGCCAGCAGCTCGACAGTGAACACTGAAGCTTTCTTT. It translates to CASSSTVNTEAFF. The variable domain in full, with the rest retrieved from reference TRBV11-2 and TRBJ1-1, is EAGVAQSPRYKIIEKRQSVAFWCNPISGHATLYWYQQILGQGPKLLIQFQNNGVVDDSQLPKDRFSAERLKGVDSTLKIQPAKLEDSAVYLCASSSTVNTEAFFGQGTRLTVV.

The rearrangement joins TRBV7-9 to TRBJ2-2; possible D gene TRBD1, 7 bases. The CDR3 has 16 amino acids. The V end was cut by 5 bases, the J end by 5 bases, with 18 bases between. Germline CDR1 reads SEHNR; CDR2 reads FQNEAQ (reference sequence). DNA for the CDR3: TGTGCCAGCAGCCCCCCGGGCCAGGGGGGAACCGGGGAGCTGTTTTTT. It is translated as CASSPPGQGGTGELFF. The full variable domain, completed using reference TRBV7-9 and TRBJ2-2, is DTGVSQNPRHKITKRGQNVTFRCDPISEHNRLYWYRQTLGQGPEFLTYFQNEAQLEKSRLLSDRFSAERPKGSFSTLEIQRTEQGDSAMYLCASSPPGQGGTGELFFGEGSRLTVL.

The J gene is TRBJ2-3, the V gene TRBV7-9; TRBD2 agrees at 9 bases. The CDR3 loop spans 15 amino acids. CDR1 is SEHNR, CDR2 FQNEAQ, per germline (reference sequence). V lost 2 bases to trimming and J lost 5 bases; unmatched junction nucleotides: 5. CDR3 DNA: TGTGCCAGCAGCTTACTTAGCGGGGGCGGAGATACGCAGTATTTT. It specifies CASSLLSGGGDTQYF.

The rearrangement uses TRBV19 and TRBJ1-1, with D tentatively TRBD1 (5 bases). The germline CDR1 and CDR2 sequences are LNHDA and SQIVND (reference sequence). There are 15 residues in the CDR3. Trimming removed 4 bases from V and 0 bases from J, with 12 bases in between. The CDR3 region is CASSKTDLMNTEAFF. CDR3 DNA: TGTGCCAGTAGTAAGACAGACCTCATGAACACTGAAGCTTTCTTT.

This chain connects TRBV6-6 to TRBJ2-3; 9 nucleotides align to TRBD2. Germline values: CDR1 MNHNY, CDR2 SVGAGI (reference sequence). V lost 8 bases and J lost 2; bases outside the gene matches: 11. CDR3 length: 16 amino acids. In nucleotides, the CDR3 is TGTGCCAGCGGGGCCTTAGCGGGGGTGACCACAGATACGCAGTATTTT. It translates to CASGALAGVTTDTQYF.

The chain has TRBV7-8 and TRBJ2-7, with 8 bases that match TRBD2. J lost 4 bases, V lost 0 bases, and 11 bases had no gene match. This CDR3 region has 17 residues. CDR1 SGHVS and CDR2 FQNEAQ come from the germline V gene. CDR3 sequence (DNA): TGTGCCAGCAGCTTAGCCATAGCGGGGAGGCCTACGTACGAGCAGTACTTC. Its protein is CASSLAIAGRPTYEQYF.

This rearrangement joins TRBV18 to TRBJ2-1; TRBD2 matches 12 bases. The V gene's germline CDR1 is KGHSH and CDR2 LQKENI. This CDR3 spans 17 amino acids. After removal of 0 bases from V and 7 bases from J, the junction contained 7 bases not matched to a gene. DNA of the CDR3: TGTGCCAGCTCACCACCGTCCGCAACTAGCGGGAGGAATGAGCAGTTCTTC. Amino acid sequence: CASSPPSATSGRNEQFF.